Sequencing of this T cell receptor beta chain was carried out in a study of shared clonotypes between healthy human individuals. Findings and caveats of the study: Despite large depth, sorted-subset datasets appeared incompletely sequenced. Around 5.4% of naive CD4 clonotypes were common to four donors. Unshared clonotypes carried lower generation probabilities than those common to all four donors.

The CDR3 loop spans 16 amino acids. The V gene's germline CDR1 is SGHTA and CDR2 FQGNSA. With 1 base removed from V and 0 bases from J, the gap between germline ends came to 9 bases. Points on this clone: Its antigen remains unknown.

Method: immunoSEQ multiplex PCR; TCRdb's copy keeps in-frame clones and lacks some. The table records millions of clones, around 90% of them present only once. What was sequenced was naive CD4+ T cells sorted from blood. Subset reported: CD45RA+ positively selected. The genes are TRBV7-2 and TRBJ1-4; tentative D call: TRBD1 (5 bases). The source of this sequence is a man aged 18 to 29 in good health. CDR3 bases: TGTGCCAGCAGCTTAGAGGGGACCCCAACTAATGAAAAACTGTTTTTT. Translated: CASSLEGTPTNEKLFF.